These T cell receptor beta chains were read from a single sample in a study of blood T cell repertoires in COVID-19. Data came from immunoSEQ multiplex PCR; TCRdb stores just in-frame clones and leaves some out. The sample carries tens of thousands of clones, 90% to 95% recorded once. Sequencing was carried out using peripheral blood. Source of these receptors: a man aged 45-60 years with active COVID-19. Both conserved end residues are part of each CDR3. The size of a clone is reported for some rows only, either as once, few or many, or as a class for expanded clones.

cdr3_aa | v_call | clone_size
CAWSLLQGYQETQYF | TRBV30 | once
CASSHWAGGPYEQYF | TRBV7-6 | .
CASSNFYGMNTDTQYF | TRBV7-2 | .
CASSDIPRGGTF | TRBV2 | .
CASGLALDTQYF | TRBV12-5 | .
CASSLIGTGDTEAFF | TRBV11-2 | few
CASSFITGNYGYTF | TRBV5-6 | .
CASSDERSSYEQYF | TRBV2 | .
CASSLEASGSGQYF | TRBV7-8 | once
CASSFDRETQYF | TRBV7-2 | .